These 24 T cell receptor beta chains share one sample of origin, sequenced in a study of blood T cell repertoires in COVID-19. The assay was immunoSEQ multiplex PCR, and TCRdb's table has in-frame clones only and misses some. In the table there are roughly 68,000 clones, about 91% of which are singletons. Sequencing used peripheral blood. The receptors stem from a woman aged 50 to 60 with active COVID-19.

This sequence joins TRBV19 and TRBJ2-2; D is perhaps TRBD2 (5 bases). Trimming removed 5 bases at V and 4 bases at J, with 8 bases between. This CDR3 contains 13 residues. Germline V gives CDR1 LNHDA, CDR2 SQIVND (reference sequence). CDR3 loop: CASSVEGTGELFF. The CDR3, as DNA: TGTGCCAGTAGTGTCGAGGGCACCGGGGAGCTGTTTTTT. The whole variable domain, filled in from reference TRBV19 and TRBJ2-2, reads DGGITQSPKYLFRKEGQNVTLSCEQNLNHDAMYWYRQDPGQGLRLIYYSQIVNDFQKGDIAEGYSVSREKKESFPLTVTSAQKNPTAFYLCASSVEGTGELFFGEGSRLTVL.

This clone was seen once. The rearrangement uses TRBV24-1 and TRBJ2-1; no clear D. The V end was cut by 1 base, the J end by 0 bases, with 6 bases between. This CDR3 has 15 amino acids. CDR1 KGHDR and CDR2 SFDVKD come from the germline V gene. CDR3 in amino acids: CATSDLSNSYNEQFF. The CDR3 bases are TGTGCCACCAGTGATTTATCCAACTCCTACAATGAGCAGTTCTTC.

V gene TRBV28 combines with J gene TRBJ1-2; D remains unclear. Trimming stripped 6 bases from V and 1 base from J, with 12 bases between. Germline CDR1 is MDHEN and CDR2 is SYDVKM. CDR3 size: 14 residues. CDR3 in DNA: TGTGCCAGCAGCTTAGAGAGCAATAACTATGGCTACACCTTC. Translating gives CASSLESNNYGYTF.

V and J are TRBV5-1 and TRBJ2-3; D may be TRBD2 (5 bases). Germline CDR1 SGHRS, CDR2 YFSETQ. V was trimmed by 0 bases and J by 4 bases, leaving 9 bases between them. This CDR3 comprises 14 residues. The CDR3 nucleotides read TGCGCCAGCAGCTTGGCCAACGGGGCAGATACGCAGTATTTT. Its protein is CASSLANGADTQYF.

CDR3 residues: CASIRSRTGDTQYF. CDR3 DNA: TGTGCCAGCATTCGGTCGAGAACGGGAGATACGCAGTATTTT. The rearrangement uses TRBV6-5 and TRBJ2-3; D unclear. This CDR3 spans 14 amino acids. The germline gives CDR1 MNHEY, CDR2 SVGAGI. V lost 7 bases to trimming and J lost 5 bases, with 16 bases between them.

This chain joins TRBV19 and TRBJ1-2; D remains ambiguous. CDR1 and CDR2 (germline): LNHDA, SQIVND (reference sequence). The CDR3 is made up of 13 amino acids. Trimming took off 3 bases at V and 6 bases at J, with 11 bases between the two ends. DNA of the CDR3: TGTGCCAGTAGTATCCCACAGAGCCATGGCTACACCTTC. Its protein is CASSIPQSHGYTF.

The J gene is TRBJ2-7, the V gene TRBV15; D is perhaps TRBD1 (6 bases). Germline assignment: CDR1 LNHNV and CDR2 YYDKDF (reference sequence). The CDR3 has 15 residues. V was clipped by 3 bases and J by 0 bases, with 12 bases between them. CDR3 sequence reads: CATSRGSQGSYEQYF. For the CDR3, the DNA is TGTGCCACCAGCAGGGGGTCACAGGGCTCCTACGAGCAGTACTTC.

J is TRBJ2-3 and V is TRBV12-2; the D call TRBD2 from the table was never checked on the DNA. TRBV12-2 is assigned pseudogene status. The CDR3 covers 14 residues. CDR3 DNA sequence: TGTGCAAGTCGCCCTAGCACCGTGCCAGATACGCAGTATTTT. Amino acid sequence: CASRPSTVPDTQYF.

The CDR3 sequence: CASSSANSNQPQHF. The CDR3 region has the DNA TGTGCCAGCAGTTCAGCGAATAGCAATCAGCCCCAGCATTTT. The V call is TRBV2, the J call TRBJ1-5; D not resolved. The CDR3 length is 14 residues. The germline V and J ends were trimmed by 5 bases and 0 bases, with 8 bases remaining between them. Germline CDR1 and CDR2: SNHLY and FYNNEI.

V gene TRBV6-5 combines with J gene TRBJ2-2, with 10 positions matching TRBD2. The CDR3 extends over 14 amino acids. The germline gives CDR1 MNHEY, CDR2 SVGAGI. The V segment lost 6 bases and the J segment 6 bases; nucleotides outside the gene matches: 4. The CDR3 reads CASRRAGGAGELFF. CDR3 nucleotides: TGTGCCAGCAGGAGAGCGGGAGGGGCCGGGGAGCTGTTTTTT.

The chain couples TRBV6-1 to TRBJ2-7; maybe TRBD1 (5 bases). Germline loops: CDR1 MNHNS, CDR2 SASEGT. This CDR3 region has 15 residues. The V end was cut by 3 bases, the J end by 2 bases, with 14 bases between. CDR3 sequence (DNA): TGTGCCAGCAGTGAGGTCAGGGTAGGCGCCTACGAGCAGTACTTC. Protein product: CASSEVRVGAYEQYF.

CDR3 amino acids: CASSSRAQPGGQAYEQYF. CDR3 in DNA: TGCGCCAGCAGCTCTCGAGCGCAGCCAGGGGGGCAGGCCTACGAGCAGTACTTC. The V gene is TRBV5-1, the J gene TRBJ2-7; tentatively, D is TRBD1 (7 bases). V was cut by 3 bases and J by 2 bases, with 24 bases left in between. The CDR3 sequence is 18 residues long. Looked up from germline, CDR1 is SGHRS and CDR2 is YFSETQ.

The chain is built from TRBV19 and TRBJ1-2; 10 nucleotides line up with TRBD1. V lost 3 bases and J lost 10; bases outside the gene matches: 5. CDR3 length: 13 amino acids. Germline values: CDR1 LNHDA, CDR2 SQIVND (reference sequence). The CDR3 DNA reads TGTGCCAGTAGTATTCCCGGGACAGGGGTCTACACCTTC. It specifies CASSIPGTGVYTF.

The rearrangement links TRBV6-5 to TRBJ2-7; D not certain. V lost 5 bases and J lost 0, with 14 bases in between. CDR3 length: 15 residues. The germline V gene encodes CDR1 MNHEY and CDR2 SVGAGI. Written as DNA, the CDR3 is TGTGCCAGCAGTCCCCACGGCCTAGACTCCTACGAGCAGTACTTC. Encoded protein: CASSPHGLDSYEQYF.

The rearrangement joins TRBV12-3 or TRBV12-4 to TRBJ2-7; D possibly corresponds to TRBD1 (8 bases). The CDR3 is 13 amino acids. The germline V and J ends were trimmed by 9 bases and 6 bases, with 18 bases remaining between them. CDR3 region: CASSTGEGREQYF. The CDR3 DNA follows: TGTGCCAGTTCGACAGGGGAGGGGCGCGAGCAGTACTTC.

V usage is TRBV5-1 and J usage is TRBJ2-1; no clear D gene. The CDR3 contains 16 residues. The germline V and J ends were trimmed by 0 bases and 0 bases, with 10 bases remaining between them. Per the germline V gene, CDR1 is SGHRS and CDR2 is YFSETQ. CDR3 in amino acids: CASSLAAYHSYNEQFF. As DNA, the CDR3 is TGCGCCAGCAGCTTGGCCGCCTACCACTCCTACAATGAGCAGTTCTTC.

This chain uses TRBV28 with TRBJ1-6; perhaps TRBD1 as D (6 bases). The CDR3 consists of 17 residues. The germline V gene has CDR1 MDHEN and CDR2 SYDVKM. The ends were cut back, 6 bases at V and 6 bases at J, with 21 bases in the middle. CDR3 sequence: CASSHATGFSGNSPLHF. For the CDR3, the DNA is TGTGCCAGCAGCCATGCGACAGGTTTTTCGGGTAATTCACCCCTCCACTTT.

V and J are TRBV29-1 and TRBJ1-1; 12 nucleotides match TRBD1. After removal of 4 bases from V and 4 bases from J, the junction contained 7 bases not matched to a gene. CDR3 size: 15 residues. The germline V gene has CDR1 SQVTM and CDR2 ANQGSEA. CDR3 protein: CSVGDRGRLSTEAFF. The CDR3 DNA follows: TGCAGCGTTGGGGACAGGGGGCGATTGAGCACTGAAGCTTTCTTT.

CDR3 amino acids: CASSQDLPAEPSHGNTIYF. The CDR3, as DNA: TGTGCCAGCAGCCAAGATCTTCCAGCAGAACCTAGTCATGGAAACACCATATATTTT. This sequence joins TRBV3-1 (or the pseudogene TRBV3-2) and TRBJ1-3; D gene uncertain. The V end was cut by 0 bases, the J end by 3 bases, with 21 bases between. Germline CDR1 and CDR2: LGHDT and YNNKEL (reference sequence). This CDR3 contains 19 residues.

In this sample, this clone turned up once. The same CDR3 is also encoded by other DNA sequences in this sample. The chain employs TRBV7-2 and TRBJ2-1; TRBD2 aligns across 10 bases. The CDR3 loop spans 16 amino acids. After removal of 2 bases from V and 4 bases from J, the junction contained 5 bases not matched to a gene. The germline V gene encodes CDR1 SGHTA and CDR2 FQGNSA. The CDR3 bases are TGTGCCAGCAGCTTAACGTCTAGCGGGAGTTACAATGAGCAGTTCTTC. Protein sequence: CASSLTSSGSYNEQFF.

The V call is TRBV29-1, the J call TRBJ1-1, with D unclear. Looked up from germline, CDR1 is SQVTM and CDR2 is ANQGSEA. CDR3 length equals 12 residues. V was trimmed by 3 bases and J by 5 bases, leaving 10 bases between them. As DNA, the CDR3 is TGCAGCGTTGACGAGGGAAGGACTGAAGCTTTCTTT. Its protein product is CSVDEGRTEAFF.

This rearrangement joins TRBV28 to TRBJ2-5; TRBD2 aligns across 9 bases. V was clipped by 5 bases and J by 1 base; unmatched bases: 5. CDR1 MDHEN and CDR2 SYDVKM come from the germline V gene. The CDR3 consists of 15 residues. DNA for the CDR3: TGTGCCAGCAGTCCACCTAGCGGGACCCAAGAGACCCAGTACTTC. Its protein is CASSPPSGTQETQYF.

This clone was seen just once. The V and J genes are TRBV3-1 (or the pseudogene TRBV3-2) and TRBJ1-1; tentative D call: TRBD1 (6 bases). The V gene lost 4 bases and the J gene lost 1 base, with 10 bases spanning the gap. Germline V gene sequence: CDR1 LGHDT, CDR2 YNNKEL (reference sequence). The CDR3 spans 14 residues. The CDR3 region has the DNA TGTGCCAGCAGCCCCCGGGACAAGAACACTGAAGCTTTCTTT. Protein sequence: CASSPRDKNTEAFF.

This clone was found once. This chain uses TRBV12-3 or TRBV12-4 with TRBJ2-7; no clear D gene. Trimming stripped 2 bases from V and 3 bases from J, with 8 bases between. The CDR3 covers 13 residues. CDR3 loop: CASSLSQIYEQYF. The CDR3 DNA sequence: TGTGCCAGCAGTTTAAGTCAGATCTACGAGCAGTACTTC.